The 10 T cell receptor beta chains given below trace back to one sample, sequenced in a study of beta chain features in type 1 diabetes. Study-level findings and limits: When Type 1 diabetes patients were examined, their TCRB CDR3s proved moderately but significantly shorter in all four CD4+ subsets.

The entirety of the isolated RNA underwent reverse transcription, so expressed TCRB transcripts were sequenced. The protocol was immunoSEQ multiplex PCR, while the TCRdb copy is restricted to in-frame clones and leaves out a portion. The sample holds 65,000 to 85,000 clones; about 50% are singletons and the top ten take 0.7%. These receptors have no identified antigens. Input material: central memory CD4+ T cells from blood. The receptors derive from a man aged 30-40 years with type 1 diabetes.

J is TRBJ2-7 and V is TRBV7-9, with a weak D call TRBD1 (5 bases). Germline values: CDR1 SEHNR, CDR2 FQNEAQ (reference sequence). The germline V and J ends were trimmed by 4 bases and 2 bases, with 9 bases remaining between them. There are 13 residues in the CDR3. As DNA, the CDR3 is TGTGCCAGCAGCTCCCCAGGGACCTACGAGCAGTACTTC. Protein product: CASSSPGTYEQYF.

The chain is built from TRBV28 and TRBJ1-2; D might be TRBD1 (5 bases). V dropped 7 bases and J dropped 8 bases, with 17 bases sitting between them. The CDR3 is made up of 13 amino acids. CDR1 and CDR2 from the germline V gene are MDHEN and SYDVKM. The CDR3 is CASTNMGLKGYTF. The CDR3 nucleotides read TGTGCCAGCACCAATATGGGACTCAAGGGCTACACCTTC.

This clone was counted only a few times. J is TRBJ1-2 and V is TRBV7-9, with 8 bases identical to TRBD1. CDR1 and CDR2 (germline): SEHNR, FQNEAQ (reference sequence). Unmatched junction bases numbered 7, after V lost 4 bases and J lost 3 bases. The CDR3 sequence is 15 residues long. The CDR3 is CASSSIDRGDYGYTF. The CDR3 nucleotides are TGTGCCAGCAGCTCAATTGACAGGGGAGACTATGGCTACACCTTC. The full variable domain, rest sourced from reference TRBV7-9 and TRBJ1-2, is DTGVSQNPRHKITKRGQNVTFRCDPISEHNRLYWYRQTLGQGPEFLTYFQNEAQLEKSRLLSDRFSAERPKGSFSTLEIQRTEQGDSAMYLCASSSIDRGDYGYTFGSGTRLTVV.

This clone was observed a few times. The gene calls are TRBV9 and TRBJ2-2; tentatively, D is TRBD1 (6 bases). Between the trimmed V and J ends, which lost 4 bases and 4 bases, there was a span of 11 bases. Germline assignment: CDR1 SGDLS and CDR2 YYNGEE. This CDR3 has 14 residues. The CDR3 region is CASSILQGTGELFF. The CDR3 DNA is TGTGCCAGCAGCATCTTACAGGGCACCGGGGAGCTGTTTTTT.

CDR3 nucleotides: TGTGCCAGCAGTGACACCGGGACAGGGACATACGAGCAGTACTTC. It encodes CASSDTGTGTYEQYF. The rearrangement links TRBV6-6 to TRBJ2-7, with 9 bases fitting TRBD1. V dropped 5 bases and J dropped 4; count of bases not matched to a gene: 9. This CDR3 has 15 amino acids. Germline lookup yields CDR1 MNHNY and CDR2 SVGAGI (reference sequence).

The chain uses TRBV5-4 and TRBJ2-5, with D maybe TRBD1 (5 bases). Between the trimmed V and J ends, which lost 0 bases and 5 bases, there was a span of 23 bases. There are 18 residues in the CDR3. In germline, CDR1 is SGHNT, CDR2 YYREEE (reference sequence). The CDR3 region is CASSLGSRIGAVAETQYF. In DNA, the CDR3 is TGTGCCAGCAGCTTGGGATCGAGGATAGGGGCGGTGGCCGAGACCCAGTACTTC. The full variable domain, completed using reference TRBV5-4 and TRBJ2-5, is ETGVTQSPTHLIKTRGQQVTLRCSSQSGHNTVSWYQQALGQGPQFIFQYYREEENGRGNFPPRFSGLQFPNYSSELNVNALELDDSALYLCASSLGSRIGAVAETQYFGPGTRLLVL.

The CDR3 spells CASSIVPGWDYGYTF. CDR3 in DNA: TGTGCCAGTAGTATAGTACCGGGATGGGACTATGGCTACACCTTC. The chain uses TRBV19 and TRBJ1-2; D is ambiguous. This CDR3 is built from 15 residues. V was clipped by 1 base and J by 3 bases, with 12 bases between them. Germline-derived CDR1 and CDR2 are LNHDA and SQIVND (reference sequence).

The CDR3 DNA is TGCGCCAGCAGCTTGGCCGGCATGAGGAGATCGGGCTATGGCTACACCTTC. This translates into CASSLAGMRRSGYGYTF. The genes are TRBV5-1 and TRBJ1-2; no reliable D call. Trimming took off 0 bases at V and 4 bases at J, with 19 bases between the two ends. This CDR3 comprises 17 residues. Looked up from germline, CDR1 is SGHRS and CDR2 is YFSETQ.

This clone was detected a few times. The chain uses TRBV5-4 and TRBJ2-5; 13 positions match TRBD2. The CDR3 sequence is 18 residues long. Germline assignment: CDR1 SGHNT and CDR2 YYREEE (reference sequence). V lost 4 bases, J lost 4 bases, and 13 bases stayed unmatched. This CDR3 reads CASSRSETSGRSGETQYF. CDR3 DNA: TGTGCCAGCAGCCGATCTGAGACTAGCGGGAGGTCTGGAGAGACCCAGTACTTC.

CDR3 amino acids: CASGLAFGGEGNEQFF. CDR3 DNA sequence: TGTGCTAGTGGTTTGGCCTTCGGGGGGGAAGGCAATGAGCAGTTCTTC. The V gene is TRBV12-5, the J gene TRBJ2-1; 8 nucleotides line up with TRBD2. The CDR3 is 16 residues long. V was pared by 1 base and J by 6 bases, with 8 bases of the junction left unmatched. CDR1 LGHNT and CDR2 FRNRAP come from the germline V gene.